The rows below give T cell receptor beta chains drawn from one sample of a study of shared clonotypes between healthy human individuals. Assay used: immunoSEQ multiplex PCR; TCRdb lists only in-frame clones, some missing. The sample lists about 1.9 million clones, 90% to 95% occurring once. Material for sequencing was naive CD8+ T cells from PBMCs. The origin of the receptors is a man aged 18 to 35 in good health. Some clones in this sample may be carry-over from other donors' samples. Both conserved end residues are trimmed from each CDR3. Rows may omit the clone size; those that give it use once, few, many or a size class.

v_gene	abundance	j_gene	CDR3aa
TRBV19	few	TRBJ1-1	ASSTQLSLEAF
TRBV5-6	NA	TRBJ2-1	ASSLVANEQF
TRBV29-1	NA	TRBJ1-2	SVYIGANYGYT
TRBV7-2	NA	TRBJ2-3	ASSPQRGRTSSTDTQY
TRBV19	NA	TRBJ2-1	ASSSDRVGF
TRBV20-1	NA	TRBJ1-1	SARLTGVAF
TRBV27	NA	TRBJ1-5	ASSSITTGNGRQPQH
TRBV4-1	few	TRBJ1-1	ASKQAPMDTEAF
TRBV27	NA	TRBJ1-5	ASSPSTGDINQPQH
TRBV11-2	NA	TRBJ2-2	ASSLEWGSNTGELF
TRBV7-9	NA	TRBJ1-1	ASSFVQGDLPEAF
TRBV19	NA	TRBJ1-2	ASSNSWGQAKDGYT
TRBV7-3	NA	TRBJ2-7	ASSPGFPYEQY
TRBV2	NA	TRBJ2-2	ASRPRLAGGAGDTGELF
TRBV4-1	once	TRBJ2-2	ASSHGPRTPTLDTGELF
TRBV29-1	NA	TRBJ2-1	SLGGGYNEQF
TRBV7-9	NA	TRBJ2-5	ASRPYERGQETQY
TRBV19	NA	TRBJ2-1	ASSIYRSTSYNEQF
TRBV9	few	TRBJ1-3	ASSARDSRNTIY
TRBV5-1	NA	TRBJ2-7	ASRAGNEQY
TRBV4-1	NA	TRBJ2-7	ASSQGTGTAYEQY
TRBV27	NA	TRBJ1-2	ASSSYAGGSYGYT
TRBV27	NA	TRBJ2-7	ASRHTSGSPYEQY